The table lists the clone carrying this T cell receptor (beta chain) with many counts. Its antigen is currently unknown. This entry belongs to a study of identical twins. Overall study findings and caveats: Twins showed weaker excess sharing in their beta out-of-frame sequences.

TCRdb reprocessed the 5' RACE reads via MiXCR and lists one record per CDR3 protein. The sample has some 600,000 distinct CDR3 sequences, roughly 7.1% seen once. V was pared by 1 base and J by 2 bases, with 9 bases between. Germline lookup yields CDR1 SGHRS and CDR2 YFSETQ. This CDR3 spans 15 amino acids. This sample also belongs to another study, concerning yellow fever vaccine responses in identical twins.

This clonotype was sampled from a woman aged 18-29 years in good health. V gene TRBV5-1 combines with J gene TRBJ2-2; possible D gene TRBD1, 6 bases. Sequencing used PBMCs. CDR3 nucleotides: TGCGCCAGCAGCTTGACAGGGCAAAACACCGGGGAGCTGTTTTTT. Its translation is CASSLTGQNTGELFF.